This record concerns one TCR beta chain sequence. The repertoire was sequenced with immunoSEQ multiplex PCR; TCRdb's copy has only in-frame clones and lacks some. This repertoire shows 80,000 or so clones, 94% found once; its top ten account for about 0.4%. This specimen belongs to a study of technical replicates of blood from a few donors. The CDR3 sequence is 14 residues long. From germline, CDR1 is MGHDK and CDR2 SYGVNS. V lost 5 bases and J lost 3, with 14 bases in between. The source material was T cells isolated from PBMCs. The clonotype was recovered from a human donor in good health. This chain connects TRBV25-1 to TRBJ2-7, with a weak D call TRBD1 (5 bases). The CDR3 spells CASSQGSRDYEQYF. The CDR3 DNA reads TGTGCCAGCAGTCAAGGGTCCAGGGACTACGAGCAGTACTTC.